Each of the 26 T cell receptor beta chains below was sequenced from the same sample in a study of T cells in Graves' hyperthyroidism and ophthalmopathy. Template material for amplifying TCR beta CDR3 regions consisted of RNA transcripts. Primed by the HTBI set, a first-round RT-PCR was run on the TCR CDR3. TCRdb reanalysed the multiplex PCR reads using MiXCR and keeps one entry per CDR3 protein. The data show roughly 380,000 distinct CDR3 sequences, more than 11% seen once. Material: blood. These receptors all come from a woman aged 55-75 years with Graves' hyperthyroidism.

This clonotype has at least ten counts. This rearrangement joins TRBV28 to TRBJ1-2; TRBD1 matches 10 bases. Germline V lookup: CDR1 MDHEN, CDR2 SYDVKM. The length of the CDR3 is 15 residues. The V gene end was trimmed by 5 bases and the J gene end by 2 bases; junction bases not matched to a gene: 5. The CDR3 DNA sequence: TGTGCCAGCAGTACCCCGGGACAGGGGAACTATGGCTACACCTTC. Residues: CASSTPGQGNYGYTF.

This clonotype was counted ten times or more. Here the CDR3 DNA reads TGCAGCGTTGAAGACCGCGGACGCGAGAACACCGGGGAGCTGTTTTTT. Amino acid sequence: CSVEDRGRENTGELFF. V and J are TRBV29-1 and TRBJ2-2; D call uncertain. With 0 bases removed from V and 1 base from J, the gap between germline ends came to 12 bases. The CDR3 is 16 amino acids. The germline CDR1 and CDR2 sequences are SQVTM and ANQGSEA.

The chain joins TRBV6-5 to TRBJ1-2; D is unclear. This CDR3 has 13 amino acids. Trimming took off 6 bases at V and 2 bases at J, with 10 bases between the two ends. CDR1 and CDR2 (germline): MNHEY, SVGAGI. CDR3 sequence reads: CASSIRENYGYTF. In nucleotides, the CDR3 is TGTGCCAGCAGCATCCGAGAGAACTATGGCTACACCTTC.

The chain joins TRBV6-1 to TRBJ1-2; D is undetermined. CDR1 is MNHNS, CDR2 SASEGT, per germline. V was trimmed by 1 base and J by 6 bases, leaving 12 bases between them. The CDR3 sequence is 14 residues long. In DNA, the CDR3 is TGTGCCAGCAGTGAAGGCTCGGGATCGGATGGCTACACCTTC. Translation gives CASSEGSGSDGYTF.

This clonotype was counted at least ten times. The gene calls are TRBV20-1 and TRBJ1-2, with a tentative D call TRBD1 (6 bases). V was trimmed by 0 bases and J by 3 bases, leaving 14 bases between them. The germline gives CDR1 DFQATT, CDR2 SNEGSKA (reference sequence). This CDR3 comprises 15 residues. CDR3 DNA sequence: TGCAGTGCTAGAGATGTGCTGGCAGGGGACTATGGCTACACCTTC. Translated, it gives CSARDVLAGDYGYTF.

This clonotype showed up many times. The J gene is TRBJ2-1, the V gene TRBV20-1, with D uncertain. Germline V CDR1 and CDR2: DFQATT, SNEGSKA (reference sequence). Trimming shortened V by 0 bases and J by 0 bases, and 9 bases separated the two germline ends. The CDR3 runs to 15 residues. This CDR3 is CSARDDASSYNEQFF. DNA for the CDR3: TGCAGTGCTAGAGATGACGCTAGCTCCTACAATGAGCAGTTCTTC.

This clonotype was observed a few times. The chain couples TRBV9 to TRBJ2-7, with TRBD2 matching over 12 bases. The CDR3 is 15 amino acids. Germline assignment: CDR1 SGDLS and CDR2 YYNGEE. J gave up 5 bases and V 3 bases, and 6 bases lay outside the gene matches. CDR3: CASSDLTSGSHEQYF. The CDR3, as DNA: TGTGCCAGCAGCGACCTGACTAGCGGGAGCCACGAGCAGTACTTC.

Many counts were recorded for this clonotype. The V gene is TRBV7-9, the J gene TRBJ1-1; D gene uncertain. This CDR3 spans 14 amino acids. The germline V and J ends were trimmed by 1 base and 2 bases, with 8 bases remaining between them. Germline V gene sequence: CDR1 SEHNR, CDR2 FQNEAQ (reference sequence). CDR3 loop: CASSLDLENTEAFF. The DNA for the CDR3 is TGTGCCAGCAGCTTAGATCTGGAAAACACTGAAGCTTTCTTT.

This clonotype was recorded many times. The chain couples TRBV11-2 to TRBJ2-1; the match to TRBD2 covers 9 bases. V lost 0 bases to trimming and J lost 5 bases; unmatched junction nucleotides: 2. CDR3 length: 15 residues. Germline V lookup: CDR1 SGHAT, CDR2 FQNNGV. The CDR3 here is CASSLEGLANNEQFF. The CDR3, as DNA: TGTGCCAGCAGCTTAGAGGGACTAGCCAACAATGAGCAGTTCTTC.

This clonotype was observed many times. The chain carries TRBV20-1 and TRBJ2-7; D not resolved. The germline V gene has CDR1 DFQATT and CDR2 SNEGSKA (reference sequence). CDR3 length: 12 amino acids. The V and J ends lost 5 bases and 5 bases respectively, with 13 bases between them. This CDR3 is CSALGFSDEQYF. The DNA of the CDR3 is TGCAGTGCTCTAGGGTTCAGCGACGAGCAGTACTTC.

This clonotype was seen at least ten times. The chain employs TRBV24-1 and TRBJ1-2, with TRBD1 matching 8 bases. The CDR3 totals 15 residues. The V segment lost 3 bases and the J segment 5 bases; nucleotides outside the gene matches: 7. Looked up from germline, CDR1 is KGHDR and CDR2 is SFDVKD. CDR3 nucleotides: TGTGCCACCAGTGATCACGACAGGGGTGGGTATGGCTACACCTTC. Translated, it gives CATSDHDRGGYGYTF.

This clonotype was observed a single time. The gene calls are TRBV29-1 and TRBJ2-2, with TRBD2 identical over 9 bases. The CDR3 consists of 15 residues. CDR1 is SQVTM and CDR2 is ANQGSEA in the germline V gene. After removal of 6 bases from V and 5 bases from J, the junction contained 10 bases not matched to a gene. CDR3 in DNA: TGCAGCGTGAGACCGGGACTAGCACTTACCGGGGAGCTGTTTTTT. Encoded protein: CSVRPGLALTGELFF.

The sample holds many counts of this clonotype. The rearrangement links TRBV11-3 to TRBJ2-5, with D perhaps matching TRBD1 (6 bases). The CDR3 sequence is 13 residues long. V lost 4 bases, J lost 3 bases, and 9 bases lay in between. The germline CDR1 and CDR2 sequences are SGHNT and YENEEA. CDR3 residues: CASSSAGEETQYF. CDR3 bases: TGTGCCAGCAGCTCCGCAGGGGAAGAGACCCAGTACTTC.

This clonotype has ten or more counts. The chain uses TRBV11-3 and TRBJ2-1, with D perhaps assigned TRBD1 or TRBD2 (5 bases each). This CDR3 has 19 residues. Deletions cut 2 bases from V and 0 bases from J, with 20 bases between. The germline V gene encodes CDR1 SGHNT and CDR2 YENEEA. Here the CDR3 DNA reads TGTGCCAGCAGCTTACGGGTTCGGGGCGAGGTTAGCTCCTACAATGAGCAGTTCTTC. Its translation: CASSLRVRGEVSSYNEQFF.

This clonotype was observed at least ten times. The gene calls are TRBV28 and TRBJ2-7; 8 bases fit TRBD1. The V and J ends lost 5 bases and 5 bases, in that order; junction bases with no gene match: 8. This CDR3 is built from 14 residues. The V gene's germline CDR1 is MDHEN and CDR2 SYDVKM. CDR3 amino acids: CASSPTGVRDEQYF. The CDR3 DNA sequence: TGTGCCAGCAGTCCGACAGGGGTTAGGGACGAGCAGTACTTC.

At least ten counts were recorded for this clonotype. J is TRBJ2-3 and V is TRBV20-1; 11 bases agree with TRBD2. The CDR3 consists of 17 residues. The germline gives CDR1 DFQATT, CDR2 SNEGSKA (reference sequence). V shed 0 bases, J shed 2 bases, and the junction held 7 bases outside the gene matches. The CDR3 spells CSARDRTSGSNTDTQYF. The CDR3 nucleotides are TGCAGTGCTAGAGATCGAACTAGCGGGAGTAACACAGATACGCAGTATTTT.

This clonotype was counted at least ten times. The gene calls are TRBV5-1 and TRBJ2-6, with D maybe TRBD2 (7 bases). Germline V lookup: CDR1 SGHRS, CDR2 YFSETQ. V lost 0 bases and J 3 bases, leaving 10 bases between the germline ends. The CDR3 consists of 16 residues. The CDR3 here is CASSLDGGRGANVLTF. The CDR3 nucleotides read TGCGCCAGCAGCTTGGACGGGGGGCGTGGGGCCAACGTCCTGACTTTC.

CDR3 nucleotide sequence: TGTGCCACCAGTGATTTCTCGGCGGCCGGGGAGCTGTTTTTT. Residues: CATSDFSAAGELFF. The genes are TRBV24-1 and TRBJ2-2; D is unclear. Trimming left V 1 base short and J 6 bases short, with 8 bases between. CDR3 length: 14 residues. Germline V gene data show CDR1 as KGHDR and CDR2 as SFDVKD.

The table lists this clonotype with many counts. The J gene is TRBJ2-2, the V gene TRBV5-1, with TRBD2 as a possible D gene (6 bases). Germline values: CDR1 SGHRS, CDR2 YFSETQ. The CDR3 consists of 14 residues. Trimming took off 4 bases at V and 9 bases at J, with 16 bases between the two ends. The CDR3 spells CASSPDFGGRELFF. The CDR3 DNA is TGCGCCAGCAGCCCAGATTTCGGGGGAAGGGAGCTGTTTTTT.

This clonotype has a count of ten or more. The CDR3 region is CASSLQGMFGGANVLTF. The CDR3, as DNA: TGTGCCAGCAGTCTACAGGGGATGTTTGGTGGGGCCAACGTCCTGACTTTC. The V call is TRBV27, the J call TRBJ2-6, with 7 bases matching TRBD1. Germline assignment: CDR1 MNHEY and CDR2 SMNVEV (reference sequence). V was clipped by 5 bases and J by 3 bases; unmatched bases: 10. The CDR3 consists of 17 residues.

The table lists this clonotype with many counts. The CDR3 sequence: CASSRLSEQYF. The CDR3 bases are TGTGCCAGCAGTCGACTTTCCGAGCAGTACTTC. The gene calls are TRBV12-3 or TRBV12-4 and TRBJ2-7; unclear D gene. Trimming took off 5 bases at V and 6 bases at J, with 8 bases between the two ends. This CDR3 is built from 11 residues.

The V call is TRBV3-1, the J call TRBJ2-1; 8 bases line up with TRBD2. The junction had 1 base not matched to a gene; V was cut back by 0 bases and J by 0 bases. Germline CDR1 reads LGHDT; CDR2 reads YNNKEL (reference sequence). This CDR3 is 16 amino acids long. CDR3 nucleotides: TGTGCCAGCAGCCAAGACGGGACTAGCTCCTACAATGAGCAGTTCTTC. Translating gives CASSQDGTSSYNEQFF.

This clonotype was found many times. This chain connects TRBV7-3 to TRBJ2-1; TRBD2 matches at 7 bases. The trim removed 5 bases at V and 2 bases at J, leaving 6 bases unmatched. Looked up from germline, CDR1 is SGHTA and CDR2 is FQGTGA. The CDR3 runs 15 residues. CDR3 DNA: TGTGCCAGCAGCCTGCAGCTAGCGGCCTACAATGAGCAGTTCTTC. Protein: CASSLQLAAYNEQFF.

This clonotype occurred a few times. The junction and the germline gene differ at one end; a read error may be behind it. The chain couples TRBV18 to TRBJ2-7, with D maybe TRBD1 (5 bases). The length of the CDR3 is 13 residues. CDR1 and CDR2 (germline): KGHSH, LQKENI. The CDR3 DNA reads TGTGCCAGCTCACCGGGGCTCTCCTACGAGCAGTGCTTC. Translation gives CASSPGLSYEQCF.

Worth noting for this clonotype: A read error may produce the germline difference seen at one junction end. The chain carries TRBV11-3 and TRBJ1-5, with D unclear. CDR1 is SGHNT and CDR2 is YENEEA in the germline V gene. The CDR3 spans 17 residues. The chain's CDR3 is CTSSPRKTSFPWRPQHF. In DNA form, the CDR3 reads TGTACCAGCAGCCCTCGGAAAACCTCCTTCCCGTGGAGGCCCCAGCATTTT.

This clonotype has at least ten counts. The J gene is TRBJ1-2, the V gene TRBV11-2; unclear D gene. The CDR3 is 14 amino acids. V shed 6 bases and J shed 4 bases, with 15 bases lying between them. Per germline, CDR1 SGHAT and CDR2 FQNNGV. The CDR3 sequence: CASSYHHLLYGYTF. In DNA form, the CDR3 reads TGTGCCAGCAGTTACCATCACCTTCTCTATGGCTACACCTTC.